A single sample gave rise to the 16 T cell receptor beta chains below, sequenced in a study of blood T cells in healthy people across ages. Using a J-beta primer mix together with a sample-barcoded 5' primer, a second PCR was run for roughly 7 to 12 cycles. TCRdb passed the 5' RACE reads through MiXCR, listing each CDR3 protein once. The repertoire includes over 700,000 distinct CDR3 sequences, 53% of them detected once, and roughly 40% sits in the top ten. The sample consisted of blood. These receptors came from a man older than 75 in good health.

This clonotype has only a few counts. The chain combines TRBV9 with TRBJ2-5, with a weak D call TRBD2 (6 bases). Trimming removed 2 bases from V and 1 base from J, with 15 bases in between. The CDR3 totals 16 residues. The germline V gene encodes CDR1 SGDLS and CDR2 YYNGEE. CDR3 bases: TGTGCCAGCAGCGTTTCGACCACGGGACTCCAAGAGACCCAGTACTTC. Protein: CASSVSTTGLQETQYF. Full variable domain (missing parts from reference TRBV9 and TRBJ2-5): DSGVTQTPKHLITATGQRVTLRCSPRSGDLSVYWYQQSLDQGLQFLIQYYNGEERAKGNILERFSAQQFPDLHSELNLSSLELGDSALYFCASSVSTTGLQETQYFGPGTRLLVL.

V and J are TRBV12-3 or TRBV12-4 and TRBJ2-1, with TRBD2 as a possible D gene (7 bases). There are 15 residues in the CDR3. The germline V and J ends were trimmed by 8 bases and 4 bases, with 18 bases remaining between them. CDR3 DNA: TGTGCCAGCCTCCGCGGCGGGGGACATTACAATGAGCAGTTCTTC. Its protein product is CASLRGGGHYNEQFF.

This clonotype has a handful of counts. This sequence joins TRBV12-3 or TRBV12-4 and TRBJ2-4; D uncertain. The CDR3 sequence is 13 residues long. The V gene lost 7 bases and the J gene lost 2 bases, with 9 bases spanning the gap. The chain's CDR3 is CASTTETKNIQYF. The DNA of the CDR3 is TGTGCCAGCACAACGGAAACCAAAAACATTCAGTACTTC.

This sequence joins TRBV7-2 and TRBJ2-7; D could derive from TRBD1 or TRBD2 (6 bases each). CDR3 size: 14 residues. Germline-derived CDR1 and CDR2 are SGHTA and FQGNSA. Trimming left V 5 bases short and J 7 bases short, with 18 bases between. Here the CDR3 reads CASSTERGAREQYF. The CDR3 nucleotides read TGTGCCAGCAGCACAGAGAGGGGGGCAAGGGAGCAGTACTTC.

This clonotype is a singleton in its sample. The rearrangement uses TRBV18 and TRBJ1-4; 7 bases align to TRBD1. The length of the CDR3 is 16 residues. Germline assignment: CDR1 KGHSH and CDR2 LQKENI. With V trimmed by 1 base and J by 5 bases, 7 bases remained unmatched. The DNA of the CDR3 is TGTGCCAGCTCACCACGGGGTCCAGGGGGGAATGAAAAACTGTTTTTT. Translated: CASSPRGPGGNEKLFF.

The chain links TRBV4-1 to TRBJ2-3; D gene unclear. The CDR3 is made up of 16 amino acids. V was cut by 0 bases and J by 0 bases, with 10 bases left in between. Germline V gene lookup returns CDR1 MGHRA and CDR2 YSYEKL. This CDR3 is CASSQDRASSTDTQYF. CDR3 DNA: TGCGCCAGCAGCCAAGACCGTGCATCTAGCACAGATACGCAGTATTTT.

Comment on this clonotype: A clone one base away is much larger, so this may be a read error. The rearrangement links TRBV7-2 to TRBJ2-3; no clear D gene. The CDR3 spans 14 residues. The V gene's germline CDR1 is SGHTA and CDR2 FQGNSA. For the CDR3, the DNA is TGTGCCAGCAGCTTAGGGCCCTCCACAGATGCGCAGTATTTT. Amino acid sequence: CASSLGPSTDAQYF. Filled out from reference TRBV7-2 and TRBJ2-3, the complete variable domain reads GAGVSQSPSNKVTEKGKDVELRCDPISGHTALYWYRQSLGQGLEFLIYFQGNSAPDKSGLPSDRFSAERTGGSVSTLTIQRTQQEDSAVYLCASSLGPSTDAQYFGPGTRLTVL.

The chain employs TRBV2 and TRBJ2-1; 12 nucleotides agree with TRBD2. TRBJ2-7 matches the DNA end more closely, so the J call is doubtful. The CDR3 extends over 14 amino acids. Germline values: CDR1 SNHLY, CDR2 FYNNEI. The CDR3 region is CAIRLAGVYNEQYF. The CDR3 bases are TGTGCCATCCGACTAGCGGGAGTCTACAATGAGCAGTACTTC.

The rearrangement joins TRBV10-3 to TRBJ1-1; D is ambiguous. The CDR3 totals 16 residues. The germline V gene encodes CDR1 ENHRY and CDR2 SYGVKD. The V end lost 3 bases, the J end lost 4 bases, and 18 bases lay between the germline ends. CDR3 amino acids: CAISEQIRRSGTEAFF. Here the CDR3 DNA reads TGTGCCATCAGTGAACAGATTCGCAGGTCGGGCACTGAAGCTTTCTTT.

This rearrangement joins TRBV2 to TRBJ1-2, with 7 bases that match TRBD1. This CDR3 has 12 amino acids. Unmatched junction bases numbered 2, after V lost 7 bases and J lost 3 bases. In germline, CDR1 is SNHLY, CDR2 FYNNEI. The CDR3 DNA reads TGTGCCAGCACCGACAGGGACTATGGCTACACCTTC. Amino acid sequence: CASTDRDYGYTF.

The chain couples TRBV27 to TRBJ1-2, with 10 bases identical to TRBD1. CDR1 is MNHEY, CDR2 SMNVEV, per germline (reference sequence). The CDR3 has 17 residues. V lost 6 bases to trimming and J lost 3 bases; unmatched junction nucleotides: 13. The CDR3 DNA reads as TGTGCCAGCAGCCCCAGCGTAGGGACAGGGGCCCACTATGGCTACACCTTC. This translates into CASSPSVGTGAHYGYTF.

The V and J genes are TRBV20-1 and TRBJ2-4; D ambiguous. The J call is uncertain, as TRBJ2-5 better fits the DNA end. CDR1 and CDR2 from the germline V gene are DFQATT and SNEGSKA (reference sequence). The CDR3 has 15 amino acids. The CDR3 nucleotides read TGCAGTGCTAGAGATCCGGCAGGCCGAAGGGAGACCCAGTACTTC. Translating it yields CSARDPAGRRETQYF.

The chain carries TRBV6-1 and TRBJ1-2; weak D call: TRBD1 (6 bases). V was trimmed by 7 bases and J by 3 bases, leaving 15 bases between them. The CDR3 has 14 amino acids. Germline V CDR1 and CDR2: MNHNS, SASEGT. The CDR3 nucleotides read TGTGCCAGCAATTCGGGGGCGGGGGACTATGGCTACACCTTC. Translating it yields CASNSGAGDYGYTF.

The chain joins TRBV4-1 to TRBJ2-7, with 8 positions matching TRBD1. The CDR3 covers 17 residues. The V gene end was trimmed by 3 bases and the J gene end by 4 bases; junction bases not matched to a gene: 14. Germline V gene data show CDR1 as MGHRA and CDR2 as YSYEKL. For the CDR3, the DNA is TGCGCCAGCAGCCACCCAACATCCGGGACAGGTACTTACGAGCAGTACTTC. Encoded protein: CASSHPTSGTGTYEQYF.

With respect to this clonotype: This clone may be a read error of a much larger clone one base away. The chain combines TRBV10-1 with TRBJ2-7, with 8 bases that match TRBD2. With 6 bases clipped from V and 7 bases from J, the junction kept 8 bases outside the gene matches. The CDR3 length is 13 residues. Germline CDR1 and CDR2: WNHNN and SYGVQD (reference sequence). CDR3 nucleotides: TGCGCCAGCAGCAGACGCCCTAGCGGGGAGCAGTACTTC. This encodes CASSRRPSGEQYF.

This clonotype was seen a handful of times. The chain joins TRBV20-1 to TRBJ2-1, with TRBD2 identical over 13 bases. There are 15 residues in the CDR3. Germline V gives CDR1 DFQATT, CDR2 SNEGSKA (reference sequence). Trimming took 6 bases from V and 8 from J; bases not matched to a gene: 10. The CDR3 bases are TGCAGTGCCCGCCGGACTAGCGGGAGTTTGTATGAGCAGTTCTTC. Translation gives CSARRTSGSLYEQFF.